The 21 T cell receptor beta chains presented below share a single source sample, sequenced in a study of blood T cell repertoires in COVID-19. This table comes from immunoSEQ multiplex PCR, and its TCRdb copy is limited to in-frame clones, with some not included. The data hold roughly 130,000 clones, with roughly 84% observed a single time. Sequencing was performed on peripheral blood. The receptors come from a woman in her 30s who had recovered from COVID-19.

This clone was detected once. The chain employs TRBV6-1 and TRBJ1-2, with a weak D call TRBD1 (6 bases). Germline V gene sequence: CDR1 MNHNS, CDR2 SASEGT. The CDR3 has 16 amino acids. Trimming cost V 1 base and J 5 bases, with 17 bases left between them. The CDR3 DNA reads TGTGCCAGCAGTGAAGGGAGTGGGGGGGCCCTATATGGCTACACCTTC. Translating it yields CASSEGSGGALYGYTF.

This chain uses TRBV5-1 with TRBJ2-7; possible D gene TRBD1, 7 bases. Between the trimmed V and J ends, which lost 0 bases and 3 bases, there was a span of 10 bases. Per the germline V gene, CDR1 is SGHRS and CDR2 is YFSETQ. This CDR3 contains 14 residues. CDR3 amino acids: CASSLDRGGYEQYF. The DNA for the CDR3 is TGCGCCAGCAGCTTGGACAGGGGAGGCTACGAGCAGTACTTC.

The CDR3 sequence is CASSRRQSNTEAFF. The DNA for the CDR3 is TGTGCCAGCAGCCGAAGACAGTCCAACACTGAAGCTTTCTTT. The rearrangement links TRBV4-2 to TRBJ1-1; a possible D gene is TRBD1 (5 bases). Germline V gene data show CDR1 as LGHNA and CDR2 as YNFKEQ. The CDR3 runs 14 residues. V was pared by 4 bases and J by 2 bases, with 11 bases between.

This clone was seen a few times. This chain connects TRBV3-1 (or the pseudogene TRBV3-2) to TRBJ1-2, with D unresolved. Trimming stripped 3 bases from V and 0 bases from J, with 11 bases between. There are 15 residues in the CDR3. Looked up from germline, CDR1 is LGHDT and CDR2 is YNNKEL (reference sequence). CDR3: CASSHQDGANYGYTF. The CDR3, as DNA: TGTGCCAGCAGCCATCAAGACGGGGCTAACTATGGCTACACCTTC.

V usage is TRBV6-2 or TRBV6-3 and J usage is TRBJ2-7; the D gene is possibly TRBD2 (5 bases). Trimming pared 0 bases from V and 7 bases from J, leaving 13 bases between. Germline CDR1 and CDR2: MNHEY and SVGEGT. This CDR3 is built from 14 residues. The CDR3 spells CASSYSIRSGEQYF. For the CDR3, the DNA is TGTGCCAGCAGTTACTCGATTAGGTCGGGGGAGCAGTACTTC.

This clone is a singleton in its sample. The chain carries TRBV7-2 and TRBJ1-5; D call uncertain. The CDR3 has 12 residues. Germline V gives CDR1 SGHTA, CDR2 FQGNSA. Trimming removed 4 bases from V and 4 bases from J, with 5 bases in between. The CDR3 DNA is TGTGCCAGCAGCTCAATTAATCAGCCCCAGCATTTT. Translation gives CASSSINQPQHF. Variable domain in full (rest from reference TRBV7-2 and TRBJ1-5): GAGVSQSPSNKVTEKGKDVELRCDPISGHTALYWYRQSLGQGLEFLIYFQGNSAPDKSGLPSDRFSAERTGGSVSTLTIQRTQQEDSAVYLCASSSINQPQHFGDGTRLSIL.

This clone was picked up a small number of times. This sequence joins TRBV7-9 and TRBJ1-5; TRBD1 agrees at 7 bases. CDR3 size: 14 residues. Trimming at V came to 4 bases and at J to 4 bases, leaving 4 bases not matched to a gene. CDR1 is SEHNR, CDR2 FQNEAQ, per germline (reference sequence). The CDR3 sequence: CASSSTGWNQPQHF. CDR3 nucleotides: TGTGCCAGCAGCTCGACAGGGTGGAATCAGCCCCAGCATTTT.

This chain joins TRBV7-9 and TRBJ2-3; TRBD1 aligns across 10 bases. The V segment lost 6 bases and the J segment 0 bases; nucleotides outside the gene matches: 12. CDR3 length equals 18 residues. The germline gives CDR1 SEHNR, CDR2 FQNEAQ (reference sequence). The CDR3, as DNA: TGTGCCAGCAGGCCAGGACAGGGGGGAGGAATGAGCACAGATACGCAGTATTTT. Translation gives CASRPGQGGGMSTDTQYF.

The V and J genes are TRBV7-3 and TRBJ2-3; TRBD2 agrees at 7 bases. CDR1 SGHTA and CDR2 FQGTGA come from the germline V gene. Losses at the gene ends were 2 bases for V and 1 base for J; bases not matched to a gene: 9. CDR3 size: 17 residues. Written as DNA, the CDR3 is TGTGCCAGCAGCTTAGACGGACGGGGGGACGGCACAGATACGCAGTATTTT. Protein sequence: CASSLDGRGDGTDTQYF.

The V call is TRBV19, the J call TRBJ2-2; TRBD2 agrees at 8 bases. V shed 6 bases and J 6 bases; nucleotides not matched to a gene: 12. Germline assignment: CDR1 LNHDA and CDR2 SQIVND (reference sequence). The CDR3 is 16 amino acids. CDR3 coding DNA: TGTGCCAGTAGCACCCACAGAGCGGGAGTGCCCGGGGAGCTGTTTTTT. It yields the protein CASSTHRAGVPGELFF.

The chain carries TRBV7-2 and TRBJ2-1, with TRBD2 identical over 8 bases. Losses at the gene ends were 5 bases for V and 6 bases for J; bases not matched to a gene: 9. Germline V gene data show CDR1 as SGHTA and CDR2 as FQGNSA. The CDR3 covers 15 residues. The chain's CDR3 is CASSQSGSWVNEQFF. CDR3 coding DNA: TGTGCCAGCAGCCAAAGCGGGAGTTGGGTCAATGAGCAGTTCTTC. Supplemented by reference TRBV7-2 and TRBJ2-1, the full variable domain reads GAGVSQSPSNKVTEKGKDVELRCDPISGHTALYWYRQSLGQGLEFLIYFQGNSAPDKSGLPSDRFSAERTGGSVSTLTIQRTQQEDSAVYLCASSQSGSWVNEQFFGPGTRLTVL.

The chain combines TRBV5-1 with TRBJ2-2; D is perhaps TRBD1 (5 bases). In germline, CDR1 is SGHRS, CDR2 YFSETQ. V lost 0 bases to trimming and J lost 5 bases, with 11 bases between them. The CDR3 is 15 residues long. The chain's CDR3 is CASSLVQGETGELFF. The CDR3 nucleotides are TGCGCCAGCAGCTTGGTCCAGGGTGAGACCGGGGAGCTGTTTTTT.

The chain links TRBV27 to TRBJ2-1, with 9 bases aligning to TRBD1. The CDR3 totals 16 residues. With V trimmed by 5 bases and J by 8 bases, 13 bases remained unmatched. CDR1 is MNHEY, CDR2 SMNVEV, per germline (reference sequence). For the CDR3, the DNA is TGTGCCAGCAGTAGATACAGGGGGCTGGTTTTGGATGAGCAGTTCTTC. It encodes CASSRYRGLVLDEQFF.

The rearrangement joins TRBV5-6 to TRBJ1-2; TRBD1 matches at 9 bases. The CDR3 consists of 15 residues. V lost 4 bases to trimming and J lost 4 bases; unmatched junction nucleotides: 8. Germline V gives CDR1 SGHDT, CDR2 YYEEEE. Here the CDR3 DNA reads TGTGCCAGCAGCACCGGGACAGGGCGCACCTATGGCTACACCTTC. Translation gives CASSTGTGRTYGYTF.

The CDR3 loop is CASSLSTRQGQRADTQYF. The CDR3 nucleotides read TGTGCCAGCAGTTTATCCACCCGACAGGGTCAGAGGGCAGATACGCAGTATTTT. The rearrangement uses TRBV27 and TRBJ2-3; 7 nucleotides match TRBD1. Germline CDR1 is MNHEY and CDR2 is SMNVEV (reference sequence). With V trimmed by 0 bases and J by 4 bases, 13 bases remained unmatched. CDR3 length: 18 residues.

This chain joins TRBV6-6 and TRBJ1-1, with TRBD1 identical over 11 bases. J was trimmed by 0 bases and V by 6 bases; bases with no gene match: 6. The V gene's germline CDR1 is MNHNY and CDR2 SVGAGI (reference sequence). This CDR3 region has 16 residues. The CDR3, as DNA: TGTGCCAGCAGCCAACCGGGACAGGGGGTGAACACTGAAGCTTTCTTT. Residues: CASSQPGQGVNTEAFF.

The chain has TRBV5-1 and TRBJ1-1, with D possibly TRBD1 on 5 matching bases. The ends were cut back, 5 bases at V and 3 bases at J, with 8 bases in the middle. The germline V gene has CDR1 SGHRS and CDR2 YFSETQ. CDR3 length: 12 residues. The CDR3 DNA is TGCGCCAGCAGGGAAGGGGACACTGAAGCTTTCTTT. This sequence encodes CASREGDTEAFF.

The chain employs TRBV7-2 and TRBJ2-7; unclear D gene. Germline V gives CDR1 SGHTA, CDR2 FQGNSA. The V end lost 3 bases, the J end lost 3 bases, and 6 bases lay between the germline ends. CDR3 length: 12 residues. The CDR3 DNA is TGTGCCAGCAGCTTTCTTAACTACGAGCAGTACTTC. Translation: CASSFLNYEQYF.

This clone has more than one count but fewer than ten. This chain uses TRBV7-3 with TRBJ1-2, with 9 bases lining up with TRBD1. Unmatched junction bases numbered 9, after V lost 5 bases and J lost 8 bases. This CDR3 region has 14 residues. Germline values: CDR1 SGHTA, CDR2 FQGTGA. CDR3 DNA: TGTGCCAGCAGCCCCACAGGGGGCAAAGGCGGCTACACCTTC. Translating gives CASSPTGGKGGYTF.

The rearrangement joins TRBV5-1 to TRBJ1-5; D is ambiguous. CDR3 size: 15 residues. Trimming removed 1 base at V and 0 bases at J, with 8 bases between. Germline CDR1 SGHRS, CDR2 YFSETQ. CDR3 amino acids: CASSLSGDSNQPQHF. The CDR3 region has the DNA TGCGCCAGCAGCTTGAGCGGGGATAGCAATCAGCCCCAGCATTTT. Full variable domain (missing parts from reference TRBV5-1 and TRBJ1-5): KAGVTQTPRYLIKTRGQQVTLSCSPISGHRSVSWYQQTPGQGLQFLFEYFSETQRNKGNFPGRFSGRQFSNSRSEMNVSTLELGDSALYLCASSLSGDSNQPQHFGDGTRLSIL.

The rearrangement uses TRBV18 and TRBJ1-4; D gene ambiguous. This CDR3 region has 16 residues. Looked up from germline, CDR1 is KGHSH and CDR2 is LQKENI. V was cut by 2 bases and J by 3 bases, with 13 bases left in between. CDR3 sequence: CASSPSRGGSNEKLFF. In nucleotides, the CDR3 is TGTGCCAGCTCACCATCACGAGGAGGTTCTAATGAAAAACTGTTTTTT.